The 13 T cell receptor beta chains listed next were all sequenced from one sample in a study of Ad26.COV2.S vaccination and SARS-CoV-2 variants. The method was immunoSEQ multiplex PCR; TCRdb's version includes in-frame clones alone and lacks a portion of them. The profile covers 200,000 to 250,000 clones, with approximately 88% appearing a single time and around a tenth taken by the ten largest. The treatment here: 19 received Ad26.COV2.S at low or high dose, single or two shots; about 5 received placebo; per-sample allocation not given. Collection of samples fell on day 63 after the first vaccine or placebo injection. Specimen: peripheral blood, collected in a trial of Ad26.COV2.S vaccine versus placebo. The receptor source for this set is a person aged 18-65 years who received the Ad26.COV2.S COVID-19 vaccine or a placebo.

This clone was observed at least ten times. The V and J genes are TRBV19 and TRBJ2-7, with 8 bases fitting TRBD2. Germline CDR1 LNHDA, CDR2 SQIVND (reference sequence). V shed 3 bases, J shed 2 bases, and the junction held 6 bases outside the gene matches. CDR3 length equals 15 residues. The CDR3, as DNA: TGTGCCAGTAGTATGGCTAGCGGGCAGACCTACGAGCAGTACTTC. It is translated as CASSMASGQTYEQYF.

Concerning this clone: A much larger clonotype is one base distant, so this may be a read error. The chain employs TRBV4-1 and TRBJ1-2; no definite D call. The V end was cut by 7 bases, the J end by 5 bases, with 23 bases between. The CDR3 has 16 residues. CDR1 is MGHRA and CDR2 is YSYEKL in the germline V gene. CDR3 sequence: CASNPLAGGRRYGYTF. CDR3 DNA: TGCGCCAGCAACCCCCTGGCCGGAGGGCGGCGGTATGGCTACACCTTC.

This sequence joins TRBV29-1 and TRBJ2-3; TRBD2 aligns across 11 bases. Germline V gene sequence: CDR1 SQVTM, CDR2 ANQGSEA. Trimming removed 6 bases from V and 8 bases from J; junction bases left unmatched: 10. The CDR3 totals 14 residues. The CDR3 DNA follows: TGCAGCGTGAATAGCGGGAGGGCCGCGGGTACGCAGTATTTT. It specifies CSVNSGRAAGTQYF.

The chain carries TRBV7-9 and TRBJ2-7, with D possibly being TRBD2 (6 bases). Trimming cost V 4 bases and J 0 bases, with 7 bases left between them. The CDR3 runs 13 residues. Germline CDR1 SEHNR, CDR2 FQNEAQ (reference sequence). This CDR3 reads CASSSGSSYEQYF. The DNA of the CDR3 is TGTGCCAGCAGCTCCGGGAGCTCCTACGAGCAGTACTTC.

This clone was counted only a few times. V and J are TRBV3-1 (or the pseudogene TRBV3-2) and TRBJ1-5, with D maybe TRBD1 (5 bases). CDR1 LGHDT and CDR2 YNNKEL come from the germline V gene (reference sequence). V dropped 6 bases and J dropped 5 bases, with 23 bases sitting between them. The CDR3 length is 17 residues. The DNA for the CDR3 is TGTGCCAGCAGTCGCTCAGGGACTCCCCTAGGCCATCAGCCCCAGCATTTT. This codes for CASSRSGTPLGHQPQHF.

This chain links TRBV7-2 with TRBJ1-4, with unresolved D. This CDR3 spans 16 amino acids. The V gene lost 5 bases and the J gene lost 6 bases, with 19 bases spanning the gap. In germline, CDR1 is SGHTA, CDR2 FQGNSA. The CDR3 region has the DNA TGTGCCAGCAGCCCAACAGTTGGTCTCCTCGATGAAAAACTGTTTTTT. Encoded protein: CASSPTVGLLDEKLFF.

This clone has just a few counts. The chain couples TRBV5-1 to TRBJ2-3, with 10 positions matching TRBD2. The length of the CDR3 is 16 residues. The germline V gene encodes CDR1 SGHRS and CDR2 YFSETQ. With 4 bases clipped from V and 4 bases from J, the junction kept 9 bases outside the gene matches. The CDR3 DNA follows: TGCGCCAGCAGCCCACGGCTAGCGGGGGTTGCAGATACGCAGTATTTT. Its translation: CASSPRLAGVADTQYF. The full variable domain, with the rest looked up from reference TRBV5-1 and TRBJ2-3, is KAGVTQTPRYLIKTRGQQVTLSCSPISGHRSVSWYQQTPGQGLQFLFEYFSETQRNKGNFPGRFSGRQFSNSRSEMNVSTLELGDSALYLCASSPRLAGVADTQYFGPGTRLTVL.

This clone was recorded a few times. This rearrangement joins TRBV5-1 to TRBJ1-1; no clear D gene. This CDR3 spans 14 amino acids. V was pared by 5 bases and J by 6 bases, with 17 bases between. Germline CDR1 and CDR2: SGHRS and YFSETQ. DNA for the CDR3: TGCGCCAGCAGGTTGTTTAGCCCCGGGTCTGAAGCTTTCTTT. Protein sequence: CASRLFSPGSEAFF.

The genes are TRBV15 and TRBJ2-5; maybe TRBD2 (7 bases). This CDR3 contains 15 residues. V lost 3 bases and J 4 bases, leaving 15 bases between the germline ends. Germline V gene sequence: CDR1 LNHNV, CDR2 YYDKDF (reference sequence). CDR3 protein: CATSSGRGERETQYF. In nucleotides, the CDR3 is TGTGCCACCAGCAGTGGGAGGGGGGAACGAGAGACCCAGTACTTC. Full variable domain (missing parts from reference TRBV15 and TRBJ2-5): DAMVIQNPRYQVTQFGKPVTLSCSQTLNHNVMYWYQQKSSQAPKLLFHYYDKDFNNEADTPDNFQSRRPNTSFCFLDIRSPGLGDTAMYLCATSSGRGERETQYFGPGTRLLVL.

This clone showed up just a few times. V and J are TRBV6-5 and TRBJ1-2; D is possibly TRBD1 (5 bases). V lost 0 bases to trimming and J lost 4 bases, with 6 bases between them. Germline assignment: CDR1 MNHEY and CDR2 SVGAGI. This CDR3 has 13 residues. The CDR3 is CASSYSGPYGYTF. The CDR3 region has the DNA TGTGCCAGCAGTTACTCGGGACCCTATGGCTACACCTTC.

The V gene is TRBV27, the J gene TRBJ2-1, with 10 bases identical to TRBD1. CDR1 and CDR2 from the germline V gene are MNHEY and SMNVEV (reference sequence). The V segment lost 3 bases and the J segment 6 bases; nucleotides outside the gene matches: 8. CDR3 length: 16 amino acids. The CDR3, as DNA: TGTGCCAGCAGTTTTTACGACAGGGGGCCGAGCAATGAGCAGTTCTTC. This gives the protein CASSFYDRGPSNEQFF.

This chain connects TRBV7-3 to TRBJ2-6; 11 positions agree with TRBD2. The CDR3 has 18 amino acids. The ends lost 2 bases at V and 4 bases at J; junction bases unmatched: 7. Per germline, CDR1 SGHTA and CDR2 FQGTGA. The CDR3 loop is CASSLELAGASGANVLTF. The CDR3 nucleotides read TGTGCCAGCAGCTTAGAACTAGCGGGGGCTTCAGGGGCCAACGTCCTGACTTTC.

The rearrangement joins TRBV7-2 to TRBJ1-2; a possible D gene is TRBD1 (5 bases). The V end lost 5 bases, the J end lost 5 bases, and 18 bases lay between the germline ends. The CDR3 has 15 amino acids. Germline V gives CDR1 SGHTA, CDR2 FQGNSA. This CDR3 reads CASSPGGPSLYGYTF. In nucleotides, the CDR3 is TGTGCCAGCAGCCCGGGGGGACCGTCCCTTTATGGCTACACCTTC.